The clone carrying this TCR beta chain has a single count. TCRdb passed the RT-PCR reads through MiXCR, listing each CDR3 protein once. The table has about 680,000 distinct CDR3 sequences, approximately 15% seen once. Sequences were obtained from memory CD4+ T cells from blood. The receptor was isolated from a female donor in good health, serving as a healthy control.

For the CDR3, the DNA is TGTGCCAGCAGCTTAGGCCGACAGGGCCTCTATGGCTACACCTTC. This translates into CASSLGRQGLYGYTF. The chain couples TRBV13 to TRBJ1-2; 7 bases map to TRBD1. Germline loops: CDR1 PRHDT, CDR2 FYEKMQ (reference sequence). Germline trimming cut 0 bases from V and 4 bases from J; bases unmatched to any gene: 5. The CDR3 runs 15 residues.